This TCR beta chain derives from a study of T cells after somatic rescue of genetic block. Sequencing used immunoSEQ multiplex PCR; TCRdb keeps in-frame clones, though not all of them. The profile covers fewer than 15,000 clones, with 65% to 85% appearing a single time and approximately 20% taken by the ten largest. CDR3 size: 13 residues. Per germline, CDR1 SGHTA and CDR2 FQGTGA. V was shortened by 1 base and J by 3 bases, with 5 bases between the two germline ends. The sample consisted of peripheral blood mononuclear cells (PBMCs). The sequence was collected from a boy younger than 18. The chain carries TRBV7-3 and TRBJ2-3; no definite D call. As DNA, the CDR3 is TGTGCCAGCAGCTTAAGGTTGACAGATACGCAGTATTTT. It yields the protein CASSLRLTDTQYF. The entire variable domain, with the rest obtained from reference TRBV7-3 and TRBJ2-3, is as follows: GAGVSQTPSNKVTEKGKYVELRCDPISGHTALYWYRQSLGQGPEFLIYFQGTGAADDSGLPNDRFFAVRPEGSVSTLKIQRTERGDSAVYLCASSLRLTDTQYFGPGTRLTVL.